This TCR beta chain was sequenced during a study of blood T cell repertoires in COVID-19. For the study at large: Acute and convalescent COVID-19 samples came from the United States, Italy and Spain. Sources were T cells, B-cell-depleted T cells, or PBMCs; the material itself was cDNA or gDNA.

Trimming cost V 5 bases and J 8 bases, with 8 bases left between them. The germline gives CDR1 SGHAT, CDR2 FQNNGV. The CDR3 has 11 residues. In the original analysis: Estimation of nucleated cell counts was performed using reference gene primer amplification. Clones were read by immunoSEQ multiplex PCR, and TCRdb kept only the in-frame ones, dropping some. V and J calls and clone size are copied from that table; D and trimming were computed from the DNA. The profile shows about 190,000 clones, roughly 86% of them singletons. The genes are TRBV11-2 and TRBJ2-3, with D perhaps TRBD2 (6 bases). This TCR was sampled from a man aged 18-30 years with active or convalescent COVID-19. The sequencing input was peripheral blood. CDR3 residues: CASSGGRTQYF. The CDR3 bases are TGTGCCAGCAGCGGAGGGCGTACGCAGTATTTT.